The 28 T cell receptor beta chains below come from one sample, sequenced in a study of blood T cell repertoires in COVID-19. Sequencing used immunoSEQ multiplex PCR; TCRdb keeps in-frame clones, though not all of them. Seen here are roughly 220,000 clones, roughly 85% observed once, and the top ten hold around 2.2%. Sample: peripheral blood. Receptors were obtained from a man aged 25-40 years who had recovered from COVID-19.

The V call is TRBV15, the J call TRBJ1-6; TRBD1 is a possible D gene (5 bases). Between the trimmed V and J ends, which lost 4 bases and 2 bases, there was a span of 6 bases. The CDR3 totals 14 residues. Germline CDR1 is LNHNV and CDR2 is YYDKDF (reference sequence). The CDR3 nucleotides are TGTGCCACCAGCACGGACACCTATAATTCACCCCTCCACTTT. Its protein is CATSTDTYNSPLHF. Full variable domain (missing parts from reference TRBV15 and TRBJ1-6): DAMVIQNPRYQVTQFGKPVTLSCSQTLNHNVMYWYQQKSSQAPKLLFHYYDKDFNNEADTPDNFQSRRPNTSFCFLDIRSPGLGDTAMYLCATSTDTYNSPLHFGNGTRLTVT.

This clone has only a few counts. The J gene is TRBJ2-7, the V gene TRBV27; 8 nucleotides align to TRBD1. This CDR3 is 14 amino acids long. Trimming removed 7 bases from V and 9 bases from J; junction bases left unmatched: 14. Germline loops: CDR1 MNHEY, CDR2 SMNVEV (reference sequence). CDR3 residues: CASNFRDRSGGQYF. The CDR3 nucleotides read TGTGCCAGCAATTTTCGGGACAGGAGCGGAGGGCAGTACTTC.

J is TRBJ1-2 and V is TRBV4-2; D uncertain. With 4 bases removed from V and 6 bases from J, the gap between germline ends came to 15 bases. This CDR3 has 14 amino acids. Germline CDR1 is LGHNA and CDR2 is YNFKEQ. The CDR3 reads CASSLSGIGDGYTF. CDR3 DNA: TGTGCCAGCAGCCTTTCCGGGATAGGCGATGGCTACACCTTC.

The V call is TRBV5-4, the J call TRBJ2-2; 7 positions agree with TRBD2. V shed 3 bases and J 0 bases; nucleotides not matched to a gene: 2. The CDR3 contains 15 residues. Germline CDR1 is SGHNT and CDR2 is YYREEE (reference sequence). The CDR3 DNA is TGTGCCAGCAGCTACCTAGCGGCGAACACCGGGGAGCTGTTTTTT. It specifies CASSYLAANTGELFF.

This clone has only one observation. CDR3 residues: CASSPEGINQPQHF. The CDR3 DNA follows: TGTGCCAGCAGTCCCGAGGGAATCAATCAGCCCCAGCATTTT. The chain combines TRBV6-2 or TRBV6-3 with TRBJ1-5; D call uncertain. Trimming left V 5 bases short and J 3 bases short, with 11 bases between. The CDR3 consists of 14 residues. CDR1 and CDR2 from the germline V gene are MNHEY and SVGEGT.

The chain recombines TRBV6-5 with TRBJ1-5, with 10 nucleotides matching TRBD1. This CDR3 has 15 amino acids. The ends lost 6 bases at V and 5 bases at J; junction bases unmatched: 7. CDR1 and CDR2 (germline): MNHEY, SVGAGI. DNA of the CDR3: TGTGCCAGCAGCGAGGAGACAGGGGGCTATCAGCCCCAGCATTTT. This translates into CASSEETGGYQPQHF.

The CDR3 reads CASSYGSSYNEQFF. CDR3 sequence (DNA): TGTGCCAGCAGTTACGGGAGCTCCTACAATGAGCAGTTCTTC. The V gene is TRBV6-5, the J gene TRBJ2-1; TRBD2 might be the D (5 bases). Trimming removed 2 bases from V and 0 bases from J, with 5 bases in between. The CDR3 contains 14 residues. Germline V CDR1 and CDR2: MNHEY, SVGAGI.

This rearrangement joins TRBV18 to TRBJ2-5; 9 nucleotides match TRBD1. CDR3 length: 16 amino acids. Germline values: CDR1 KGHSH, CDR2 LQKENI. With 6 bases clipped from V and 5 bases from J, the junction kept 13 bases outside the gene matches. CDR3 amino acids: CASSGQGRAGGETQYF. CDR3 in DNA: TGTGCCAGCTCGGGACAGGGAAGGGCTGGCGGGGAGACCCAGTACTTC. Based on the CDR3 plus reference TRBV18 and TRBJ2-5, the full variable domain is NAGVMQNPRHLVRRRGQEARLRCSPMKGHSHVYWYRQLPEEGLKFMVYLQKENIIDESGMPKERFSAEFPKEGPSILRIQQVVRGDSAAYFCASSGQGRAGGETQYFGPGTRLLVL.

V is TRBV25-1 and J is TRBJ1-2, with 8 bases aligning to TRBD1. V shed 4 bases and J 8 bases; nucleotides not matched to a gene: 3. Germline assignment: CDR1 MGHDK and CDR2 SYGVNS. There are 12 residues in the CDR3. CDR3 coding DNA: TGTGCCAGCAGTGTGACAGGGGTCGGCTACACCTTC. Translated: CASSVTGVGYTF.

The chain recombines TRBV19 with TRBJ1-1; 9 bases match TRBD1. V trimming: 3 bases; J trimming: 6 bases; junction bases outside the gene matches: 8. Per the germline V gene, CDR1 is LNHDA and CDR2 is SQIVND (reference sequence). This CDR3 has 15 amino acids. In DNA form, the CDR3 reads TGTGCCAGTAGTATCGGTTACAGGGGGCTTGCTGAAGCTTTCTTT. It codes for CASSIGYRGLAEAFF.

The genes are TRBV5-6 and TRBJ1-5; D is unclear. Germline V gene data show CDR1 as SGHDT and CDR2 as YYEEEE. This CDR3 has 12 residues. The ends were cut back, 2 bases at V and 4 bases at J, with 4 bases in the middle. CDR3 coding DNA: TGTGCCAGCAGCTTCCTAAATCAGCCCCAGCATTTT. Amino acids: CASSFLNQPQHF.

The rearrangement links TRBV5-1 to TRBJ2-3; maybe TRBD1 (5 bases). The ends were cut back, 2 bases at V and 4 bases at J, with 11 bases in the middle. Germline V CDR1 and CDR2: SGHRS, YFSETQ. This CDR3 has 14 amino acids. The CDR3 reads CASSFQQDADTQYF. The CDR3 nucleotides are TGCGCCAGCAGCTTCCAACAGGACGCAGATACGCAGTATTTT.

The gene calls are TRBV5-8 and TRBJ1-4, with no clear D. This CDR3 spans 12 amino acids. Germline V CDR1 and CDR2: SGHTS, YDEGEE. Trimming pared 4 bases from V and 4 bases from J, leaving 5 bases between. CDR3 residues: CASSQYNEKLFF. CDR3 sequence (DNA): TGTGCCAGCAGCCAGTATAATGAAAAACTGTTTTTT. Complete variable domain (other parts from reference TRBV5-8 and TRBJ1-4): EAGVTQSPTHLIKTRGQQATLRCSPISGHTSVYWYQQALGLGLQFLLWYDEGEERNRGNFPPRFSGRQFPNYSSELNVNALELEDSALYLCASSQYNEKLFFGSGTQLSVL.

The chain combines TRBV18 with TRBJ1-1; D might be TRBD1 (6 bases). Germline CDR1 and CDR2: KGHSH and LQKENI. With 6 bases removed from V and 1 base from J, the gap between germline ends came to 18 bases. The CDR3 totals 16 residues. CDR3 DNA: TGTGCCAGCTCGGAGTTGTCTATAGGGGGGAACACTGAAGCTTTCTTT. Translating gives CASSELSIGGNTEAFF.

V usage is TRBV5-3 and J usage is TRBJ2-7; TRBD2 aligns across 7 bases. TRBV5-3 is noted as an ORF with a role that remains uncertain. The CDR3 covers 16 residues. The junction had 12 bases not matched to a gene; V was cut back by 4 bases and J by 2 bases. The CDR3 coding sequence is TGTGCCAGAAGCGAATTAACGCGGGGGTATGCCTACGAGCAGTACTTC. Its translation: CARSELTRGYAYEQYF.

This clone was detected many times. CDR3 nucleotides: TGTGCCAGCAGCTTAGCGGGTACAGGGGGTCAGCCCCAGCATTTT. It codes for CASSLAGTGGQPQHF. V and J are TRBV13 and TRBJ1-5, with 8 bases identical to TRBD1. V shed 1 base, J shed 6 bases, and the junction held 5 bases outside the gene matches. The CDR3 runs to 15 residues. Per the germline V gene, CDR1 is PRHDT and CDR2 is FYEKMQ (reference sequence).

The CDR3 nucleotides read TGTGCCAGCAGCGGGGGGGACGGCACAACTAATGAAAAACTGTTTTTT. Amino acids: CASSGGDGTTNEKLFF. V and J are TRBV9 and TRBJ1-4, with D perhaps matching TRBD1 (5 bases). With 3 bases removed from V and 0 bases from J, the gap between germline ends came to 12 bases. This CDR3 has 16 residues. Germline V gene sequence: CDR1 SGDLS, CDR2 YYNGEE.

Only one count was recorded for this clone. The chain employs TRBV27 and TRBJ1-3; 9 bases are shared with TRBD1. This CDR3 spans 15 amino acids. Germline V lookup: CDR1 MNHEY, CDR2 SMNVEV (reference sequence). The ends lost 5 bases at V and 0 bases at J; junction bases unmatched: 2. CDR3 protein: CASSRQGDSGNTIYF. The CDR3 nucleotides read TGTGCCAGCAGTCGACAGGGGGACTCTGGAAACACCATATATTTT.

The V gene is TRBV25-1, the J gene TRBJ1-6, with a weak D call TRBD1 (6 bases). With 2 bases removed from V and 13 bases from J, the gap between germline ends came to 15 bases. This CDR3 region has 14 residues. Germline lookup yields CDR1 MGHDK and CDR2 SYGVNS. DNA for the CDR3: TGTGCCAGCAGTGAACTTACAGGGTTCTATCCCCTCCACTTT. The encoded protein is CASSELTGFYPLHF.

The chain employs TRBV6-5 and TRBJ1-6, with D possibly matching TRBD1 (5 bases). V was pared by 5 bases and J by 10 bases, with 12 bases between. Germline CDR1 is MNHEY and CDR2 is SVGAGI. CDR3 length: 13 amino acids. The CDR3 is CASSRGFESPLHF. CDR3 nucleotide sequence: TGTGCCAGCAGTAGGGGTTTCGAGTCACCCCTCCACTTT.

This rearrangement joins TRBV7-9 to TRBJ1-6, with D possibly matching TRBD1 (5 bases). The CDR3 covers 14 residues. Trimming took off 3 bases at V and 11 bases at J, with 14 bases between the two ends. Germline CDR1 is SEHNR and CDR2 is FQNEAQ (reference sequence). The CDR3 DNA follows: TGTGCCAGCAGCTTTCCCGCGGGACTCACACCCCTCCACTTT. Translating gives CASSFPAGLTPLHF.

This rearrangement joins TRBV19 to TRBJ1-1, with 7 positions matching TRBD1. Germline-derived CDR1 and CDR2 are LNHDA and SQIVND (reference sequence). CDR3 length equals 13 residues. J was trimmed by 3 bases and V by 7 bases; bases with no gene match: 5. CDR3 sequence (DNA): TGTGCCAGTAACGTGGGACAGTACACTGAAGCTTTCTTT. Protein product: CASNVGQYTEAFF.

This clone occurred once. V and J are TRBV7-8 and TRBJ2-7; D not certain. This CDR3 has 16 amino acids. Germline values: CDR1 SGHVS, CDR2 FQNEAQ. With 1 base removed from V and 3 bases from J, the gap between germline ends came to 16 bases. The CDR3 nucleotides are TGTGCCAGCAGCTTAGTGGGTCCAGGCAACGGCTACGAGCAGTACTTC. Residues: CASSLVGPGNGYEQYF.

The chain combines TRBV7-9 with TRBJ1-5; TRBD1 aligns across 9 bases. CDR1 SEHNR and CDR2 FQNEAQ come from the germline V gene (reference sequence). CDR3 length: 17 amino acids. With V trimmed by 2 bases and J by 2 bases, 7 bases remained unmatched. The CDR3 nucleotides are TGTGCCAGCAGCTTATCCCCCGGGACAGGGCGCAATCAGCCCCAGCATTTT. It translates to CASSLSPGTGRNQPQHF. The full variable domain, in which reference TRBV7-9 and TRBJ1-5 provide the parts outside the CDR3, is DTGVSQNPRHKITKRGQNVTFRCDPISEHNRLYWYRQTLGQGPEFLTYFQNEAQLEKSRLLSDRFSAERPKGSFSTLEIQRTEQGDSAMYLCASSLSPGTGRNQPQHFGDGTRLSIL.

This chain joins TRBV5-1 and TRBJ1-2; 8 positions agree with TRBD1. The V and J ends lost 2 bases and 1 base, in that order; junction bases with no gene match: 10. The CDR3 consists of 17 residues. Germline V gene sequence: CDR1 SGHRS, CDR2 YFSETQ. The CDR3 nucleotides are TGCGCCAGCAGCTTTGGGACAGGATACGAGGATAACTATGGCTACACCTTC. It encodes CASSFGTGYEDNYGYTF.

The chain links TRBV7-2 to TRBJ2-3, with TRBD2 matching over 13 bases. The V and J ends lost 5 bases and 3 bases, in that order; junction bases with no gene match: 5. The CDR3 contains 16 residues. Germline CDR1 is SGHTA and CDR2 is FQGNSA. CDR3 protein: CASSQLAGGPTDTQYF. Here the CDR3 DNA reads TGTGCCAGCAGCCAACTAGCGGGGGGGCCGACAGATACGCAGTATTTT.

DNA of the CDR3: TGTGCCAGCAGGCTTCATGGACAGGGCGGAATCTATGGCTACACCTTC. Its protein product is CASRLHGQGGIYGYTF. The chain employs TRBV6-4 and TRBJ1-2; 8 positions agree with TRBD1. This CDR3 has 16 amino acids. Germline-derived CDR1 and CDR2 are MRHNA and SNTAGT. The V and J ends lost 6 bases and 4 bases, in that order; junction bases with no gene match: 13.

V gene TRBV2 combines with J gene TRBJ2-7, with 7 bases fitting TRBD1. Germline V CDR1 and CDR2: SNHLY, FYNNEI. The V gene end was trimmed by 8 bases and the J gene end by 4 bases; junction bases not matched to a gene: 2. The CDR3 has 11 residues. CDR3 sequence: CASRDRYEQYF. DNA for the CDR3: TGTGCCAGCCGGGACAGATACGAGCAGTACTTC.